Below, one TCR beta chain is given with its context. Its antigen is not yet known. No much larger clonotype is one base removed from it; base qualities were not supplied. TCRB CDR3 regions were amplified from around 2.1 ug genomic DNA, or all available DNA if less, using the immunoSEQ assay. For multiplex PCR, 60 forward primers for TCR V beta segments and 13 reverse primers for J beta segments were used. To estimate the number of reads per starting template, synthetic control templates were added to each sample at limiting dilution. Sequencing produced 87 bp reads on the Illumina HiSeq System. Turning to the authors' computational methods: PCR and sequencing errors were removed by merging closely related sequences with a nearest neighbor algorithm. TCR overlap was defined as the percentage of unique tumor TCR beta sequences that were also present in the same patient's peripheral blood. In TCRdb, the immuneACCESS table is reduced to in-frame sequences with V and J assigned. These tables do not hold every clone; where another copy was compared, an unresolved V gene accounts for under half, and the others remain unexplained. V and J calls plus clone size are reproduced from that table; the DNA served to infer D and trimming. This sample lists tens of thousands of clones; about 87% were detected once. More than 3% of the sample rests with the top ten.

To be selected, patients needed enough residual fresh-frozen tumor tissue and more than two years of available survival data. An isocitrate dehydrogenase mutation was not carried by any of the glioblastoma patients, although molecular status was otherwise variable. PBMC were collected before vaccination, two weeks after the third vaccination, and at tumor progression if progression occurred. Genomic DNA was extracted with the Qiagen DNeasy Blood extraction Kit. The sample originates from a study of glioma-infiltrating T cells after dendritic cell vaccination (TCRdb year 2016). Notes on the research overall: Of the 15 glioblastoma patients in the cohort, all drawn from Phase I and II dendritic cell vaccination trials, 9 were newly diagnosed and 6 had recurrent disease. In glioblastoma patients vaccinated with dendritic cells, deep sequencing of TCR beta CDR3 regions served to measure the amount of tumor-infiltrating lymphocytes and to compare repertoires between tumor and blood. Survival after dendritic cell vaccination was correlated with TCR sequencing metrics, such as TIL content and the overlap between tumor and blood repertoires. Each patient was given three intradermal dendritic cell vaccine injections, spaced two weeks apart, in the arm below the axilla. Patients received autologous tumor lysate-pulsed dendritic cell vaccination between about 2002 and 2013. The vaccine consisted of monocyte-derived dendritic cells cultured less than eight days with IL-4 and GM-CSF, then pulsed overnight with autologous tumor lysate.

In the germline V gene, CDR1 corresponds to SQVTM and CDR2 to ANQGSEA. For this chain, trimming is 7 bases at the V end and 2 bases at the J end, and the number of junction bases without a gene match is 9. The CDR3 covers 14 residues, taking in both the cysteine and the phenylalanine. The CDR3 DNA has 42 bases and is translated from base 1. The paper as a whole reports these results and caveats: After dendritic cell vaccination, a higher estimated pretreatment TIL content predicted longer time to progression and overall survival. The cohort was small and heterogeneous, with few patients having full blood and tumor sets and even fewer initial-recurrent tumor pairs. TCR clonality showed no direct relationship with survival, which suggests that a diverse polyclonal response may matter. The TCR overlap response model with three groups was called speculative and said to need prospective validation.

Here the chain combines TRBV29-1 and TRBJ2-3; 7 central bases correspond to TRBD2. Sequencing used blood, obtained before dendritic cell vaccination. The sequence derives from a human donor with glioblastoma. The sequenced DNA is TGCAGCGGGGGGGGTCTGTCTTCCACAGATACGCAGTATTTT. Translation gives CSGGGLSSTDTQYF.